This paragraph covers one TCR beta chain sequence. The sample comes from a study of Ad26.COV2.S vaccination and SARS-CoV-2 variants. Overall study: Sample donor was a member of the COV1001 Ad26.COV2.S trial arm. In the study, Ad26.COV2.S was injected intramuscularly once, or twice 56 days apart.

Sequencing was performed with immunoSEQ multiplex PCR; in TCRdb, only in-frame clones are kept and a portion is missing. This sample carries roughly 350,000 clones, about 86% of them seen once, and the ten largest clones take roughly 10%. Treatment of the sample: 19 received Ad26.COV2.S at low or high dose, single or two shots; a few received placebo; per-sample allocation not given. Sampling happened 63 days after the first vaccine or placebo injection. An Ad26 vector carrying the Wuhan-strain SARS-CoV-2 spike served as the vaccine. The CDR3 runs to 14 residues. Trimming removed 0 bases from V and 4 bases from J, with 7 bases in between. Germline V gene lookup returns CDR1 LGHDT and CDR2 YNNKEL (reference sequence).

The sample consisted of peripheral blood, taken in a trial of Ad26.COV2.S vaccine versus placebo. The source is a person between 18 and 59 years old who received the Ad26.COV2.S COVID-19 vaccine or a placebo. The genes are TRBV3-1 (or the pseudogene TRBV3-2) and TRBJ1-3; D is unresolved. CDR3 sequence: CASSQEHTGNTIYF. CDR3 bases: TGTGCCAGCAGCCAAGAGCACACCGGAAACACCATATATTTT.